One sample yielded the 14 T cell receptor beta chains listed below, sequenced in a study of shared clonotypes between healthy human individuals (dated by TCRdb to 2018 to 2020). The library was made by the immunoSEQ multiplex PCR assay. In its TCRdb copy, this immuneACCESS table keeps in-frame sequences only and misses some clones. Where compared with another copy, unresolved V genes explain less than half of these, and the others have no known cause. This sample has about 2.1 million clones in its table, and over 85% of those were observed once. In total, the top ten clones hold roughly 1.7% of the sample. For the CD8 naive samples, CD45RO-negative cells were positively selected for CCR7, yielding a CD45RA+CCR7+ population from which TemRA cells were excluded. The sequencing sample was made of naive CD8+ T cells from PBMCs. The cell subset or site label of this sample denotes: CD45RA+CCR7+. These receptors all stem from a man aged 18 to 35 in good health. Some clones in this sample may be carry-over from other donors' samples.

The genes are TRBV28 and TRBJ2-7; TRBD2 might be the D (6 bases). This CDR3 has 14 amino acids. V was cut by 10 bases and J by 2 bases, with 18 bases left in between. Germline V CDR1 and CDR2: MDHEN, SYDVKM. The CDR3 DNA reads TGTGCCACCCACGCGGCTAGCGCAACCTACGAGCAGTACTTC. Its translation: CATHAASATYEQYF. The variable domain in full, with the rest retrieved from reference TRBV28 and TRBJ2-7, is DVKVTQSSRYLVKRTGEKVFLECVQDMDHENMFWYRQDPGLGLRLIYFSYDVKMKEKGDIPEGYSVSREKKERFSLILESASTNQTSMYLCATHAASATYEQYFGPGTRLTVT.

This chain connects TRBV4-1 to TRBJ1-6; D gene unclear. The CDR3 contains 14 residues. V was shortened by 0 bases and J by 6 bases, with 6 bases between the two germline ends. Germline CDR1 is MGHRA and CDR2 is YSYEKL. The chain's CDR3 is CASSQEAANSPLHF. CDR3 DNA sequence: TGCGCCAGCAGCCAAGAGGCGGCTAATTCACCCCTCCACTTT.

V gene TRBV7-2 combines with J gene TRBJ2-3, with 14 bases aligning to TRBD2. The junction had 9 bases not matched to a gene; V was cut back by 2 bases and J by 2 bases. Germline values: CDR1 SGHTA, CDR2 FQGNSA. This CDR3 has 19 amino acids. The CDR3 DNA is TGTGCCAGCAGCTTATTTCCGGGACTAGCGGGAGAGAACACAGATACGCAGTATTTT. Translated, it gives CASSLFPGLAGENTDTQYF.

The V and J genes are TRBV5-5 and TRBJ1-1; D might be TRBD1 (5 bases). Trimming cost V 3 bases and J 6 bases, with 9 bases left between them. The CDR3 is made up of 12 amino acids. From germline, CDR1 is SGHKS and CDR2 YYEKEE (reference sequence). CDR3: CASSWGLPEAFF. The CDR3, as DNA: TGTGCCAGCAGCTGGGGACTCCCTGAAGCTTTCTTT. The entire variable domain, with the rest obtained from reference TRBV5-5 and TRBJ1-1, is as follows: DAGVTQSPTHLIKTRGQQVTLRCSPISGHKSVSWYQQVLGQGPQFIFQYYEKEERGRGNFPDRFSARQFPNYSSELNVNALLLGDSALYLCASSWGLPEAFFGQGTRLTVV.

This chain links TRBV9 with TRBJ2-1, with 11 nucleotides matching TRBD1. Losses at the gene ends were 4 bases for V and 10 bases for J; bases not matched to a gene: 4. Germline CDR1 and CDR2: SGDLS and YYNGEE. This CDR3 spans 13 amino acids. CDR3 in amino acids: CASSPDRGREQFF. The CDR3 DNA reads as TGTGCCAGCAGCCCGGACAGGGGGCGCGAGCAGTTCTTC.

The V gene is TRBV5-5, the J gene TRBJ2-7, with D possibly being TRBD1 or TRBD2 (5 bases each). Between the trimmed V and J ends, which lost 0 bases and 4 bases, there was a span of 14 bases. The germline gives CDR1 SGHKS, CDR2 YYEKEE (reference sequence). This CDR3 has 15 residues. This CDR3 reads CASSLVTGKGYEQYF. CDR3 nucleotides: TGTGCCAGCAGCTTGGTAACGGGGAAGGGGTACGAGCAGTACTTC.

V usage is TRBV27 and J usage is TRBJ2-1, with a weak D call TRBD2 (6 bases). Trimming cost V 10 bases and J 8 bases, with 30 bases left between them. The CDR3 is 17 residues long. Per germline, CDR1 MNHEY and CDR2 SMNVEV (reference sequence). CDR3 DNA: TGTGCCACGTTCGGTATTTCCGGGGACTCAGCGAGCCATGAGCAGTTCTTC. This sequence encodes CATFGISGDSASHEQFF.

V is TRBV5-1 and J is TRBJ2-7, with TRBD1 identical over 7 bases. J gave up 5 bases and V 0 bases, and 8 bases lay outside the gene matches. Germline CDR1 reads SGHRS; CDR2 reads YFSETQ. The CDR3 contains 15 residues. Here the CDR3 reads CASSLGVGQRDEQYF. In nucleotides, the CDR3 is TGCGCCAGCAGCTTGGGGGTGGGACAGCGCGACGAGCAGTACTTC.

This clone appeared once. CDR3: CASSEGWVEWETQYF. CDR3 DNA sequence: TGTGCCAGCAGTGAAGGGTGGGTCGAGTGGGAGACCCAGTACTTC. The J gene is TRBJ2-5, the V gene TRBV6-1; D unresolved. The CDR3 is made up of 15 amino acids. V lost 1 base to trimming and J lost 5 bases, with 14 bases between them. CDR1 MNHNS and CDR2 SASEGT come from the germline V gene.

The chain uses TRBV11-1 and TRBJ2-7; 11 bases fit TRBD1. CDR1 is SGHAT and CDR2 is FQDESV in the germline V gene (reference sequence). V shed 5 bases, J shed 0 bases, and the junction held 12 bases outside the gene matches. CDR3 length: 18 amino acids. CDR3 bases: TGTGCCAGCAGCGACTGGACAGGGGGCTACGGACCCTCCTACGAGCAGTACTTC. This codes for CASSDWTGGYGPSYEQYF.

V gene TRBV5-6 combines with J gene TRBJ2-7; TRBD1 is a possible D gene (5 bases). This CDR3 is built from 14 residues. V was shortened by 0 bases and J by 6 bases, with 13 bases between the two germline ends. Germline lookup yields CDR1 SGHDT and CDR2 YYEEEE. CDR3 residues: CASSLGGPLGEQYF. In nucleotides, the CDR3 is TGTGCCAGCAGCTTGGGGGGCCCTCTCGGCGAGCAGTACTTC.

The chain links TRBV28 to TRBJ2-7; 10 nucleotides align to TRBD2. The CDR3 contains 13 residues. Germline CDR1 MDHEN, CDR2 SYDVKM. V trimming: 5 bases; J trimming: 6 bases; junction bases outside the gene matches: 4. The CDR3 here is CASSLGTSVEQYF. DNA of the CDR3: TGTGCCAGCAGTCTAGGGACTAGCGTCGAGCAGTACTTC.

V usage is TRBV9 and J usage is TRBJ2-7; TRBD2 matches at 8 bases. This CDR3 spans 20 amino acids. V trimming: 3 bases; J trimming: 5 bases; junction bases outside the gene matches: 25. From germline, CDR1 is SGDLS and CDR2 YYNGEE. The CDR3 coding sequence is TGTGCCAGCAGCGACCCCTTCCCCCATTCAACGGGAGGGCCTATGGACGAGCAGTACTTC. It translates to CASSDPFPHSTGGPMDEQYF.

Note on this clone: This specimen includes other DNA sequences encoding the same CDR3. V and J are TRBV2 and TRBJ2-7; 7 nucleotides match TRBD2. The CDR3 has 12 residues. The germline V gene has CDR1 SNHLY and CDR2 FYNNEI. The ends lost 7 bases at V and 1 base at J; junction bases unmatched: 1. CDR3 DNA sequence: TGTGCCAGCACTAGCGGATCCTACGAGCAGTACTTC. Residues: CASTSGSYEQYF.